This TCR beta chain was profiled in a study of tissue T cells after allogeneic stem cell transplantation. On the study more broadly: Pathologist H&E review favored samples with visible lymphocytes for sequencing among multiple samples.

Trimming cost V 6 bases and J 2 bases; bases outside gene matches: 13. The CDR3 length is 16 residues. CDR1 is MDHEN and CDR2 is SYDVKM in the germline V gene. Sequencing used immunoSEQ multiplex PCR; TCRdb keeps in-frame clones, though not all of them. The sample consists of more than 7,500 clones, approximately 59% of them appearing once. The rearrangement joins TRBV28 to TRBJ2-7, with TRBD1 matching over 7 bases. Sequencing was performed on tissue from the ileum, taken at autopsy. The sequence came from a woman aged 18-55 years with breast cancer. The CDR3 nucleotides read TGTGCCAGCAGCCCCCTAACCCGGACAGGTCCCTACGAGCAGTACTTC. Its protein is CASSPLTRTGPYEQYF.